The rows below give T cell receptor beta chains drawn from one sample of a study of T cells after yellow fever vaccination. TCRdb processed the 5' RACE reads anew with MiXCR; each CDR3 protein has one entry. The sample has approximately 610,000 distinct CDR3 sequences, about 17% seen once; the top ten hold around 16%. The source material was PBMCs, sampled 5 days after the first yellow fever vaccination. These receptors were obtained from a man between 18 and 35 years old who received the YFV17D yellow fever vaccine. Each CDR3 is given with its conserved first and last residue.

TRBV19 CASSIPGPGANVLTF
TRBV7-9 CASSFLGPGQKYF
TRBV5-1 CASSPSDSLNTGELFF
TRBV12-3/TRBV12-4 CASSHWGKGTEAFF
TRBV12-3/TRBV12-4 CASSFAHQNYGYTF
TRBV6-1 CASSHRDGPRAGYTF
TRBV4-2 CASSYYQDRADTDTQYF
TRBV20-1 CSARDQGGARYEQYF
TRBV6-2/TRBV6-3 CASQDPDRVVGDTQYF
TRBV29-1 CSVKDRTNEKLFF
TRBV7-3 CASSLTGSTGDTQYF
TRBV19 CASSIQTNTGELFF
TRBV5-1 CASSFSLANTGELFF
TRBV24-1 CATSESGPRVGGNEQFF
TRBV20-1 CSARDYRGAGELFF
TRBV11-1 CASSSSLLGGASSYNEQFF
TRBV7-2 CASSLAKWHTEAFF
TRBV5-1 CASKTSGPDTQYF
TRBV7-2 CASSLVQRTTYEQYF
TRBV5-1 CASSQMPSTGGEQFF
TRBV10-3 CAISESRGLRGTDTQYF
TRBV20-1 CSAPYDPNTGELFF
TRBV11-2 CASSASWGGLTQFF
TRBV12-3/TRBV12-4 CASSPSSGGYEQYF
TRBV20-1 CSARADYLGGSQYF
TRBV6-2/TRBV6-3 CASRREWGSSQYF
TRBV7-9 CASTGQGAASGANVLTF
TRBV28 CASRTRQGIIFSYNEQFF
TRBV20-1 CSAAGTGGSGQYF
TRBV4-2 CASSLNSNEKLFF
TRBV20-1 CSAIARAQETQYF